A selection of T cell receptor beta chains follows, all from one sample in a study of Graves' ophthalmopathy and Graves' hyperthyroidism. TCRdb ran MiXCR on the multiplex PCR reads and lists one entry per CDR3 protein. The sample comprises under 350,000 distinct CDR3 sequences, 17% of which are singletons, and 9% to 15% rests with the top ten. The sample taken for sequencing was peripheral blood. The source of these receptors is an adult man with Graves' ophthalmopathy. CDR3s include the opening cysteine and the closing phenylalanine or tryptophan. A D gene is named only where the DNA matches it firmly. Clone size is given for some rows only: seen once, a few or many times, or a class if the clone is expanded.

many	-	TRBV4-1	TRBJ2-7	TGCGCCAGCAGCCAAGATGCGTACGGAAGCTCCTACGAGCAGTACTTC	CASSQDAYGSSYEQYF
many	-	TRBV4-1	TRBJ2-5	TGCGCCAGCAGCCAAGCGAACTTACAAGAGACCCAGTACTTC	CASSQANLQETQYF
many	TRBD1	TRBV28	TRBJ1-1	TGTGCCAGCAGTGGACCGGGACAGTGGAACACTGAAGCTTTCTTT	CASSGPGQWNTEAFF
many	-	TRBV7-2	TRBJ1-2	TGTGCCAGCAGCTTAATTGGTGGCTACACCTTC	CASSLIGGYTF
-	-	TRBV7-8	TRBJ2-7	TGTGCCAGCATGAGGGACGAGGGGTACGAGCAGTACTTC	CASMRDEGYEQYF
many	TRBD1	TRBV5-6	TRBJ1-1	TGTGCCAGCAGCCCGGAGACAGGGTTAAGGGACACTGAAGCTTTCTTT	CASSPETGLRDTEAFF
many	-	TRBV6-1	TRBJ1-1	TGTGCCAGTAGCCACCGCAGGGTCGGTAACACTGAAGCTTTCTTT	CASSHRRVGNTEAFF
many	-	TRBV29-1	TRBJ2-7	TGCAGCGTTGGTAGAGAGGGGACGCTTTACGAGCAGTACTTC	CSVGREGTLYEQYF
many	-	TRBV6-2/TRBV6-3	TRBJ2-5	TGTGCCAGCAGTTATTCCCTCGTCGAAGAGACCCAGTACTTC	CASSYSLVEETQYF
many	TRBD1	TRBV7-2	TRBJ1-5	TGTGCCAGCAGCCTCGAAGGGGGCAGGGGTCAGCCCCAGCATTTT	CASSLEGGRGQPQHF
-	-	TRBV12-3/TRBV12-4	TRBJ1-5	TGTGCCAGCAGTTTGGAGGGAACCCAGCCCCAGCATTTT	CASSLEGTQPQHF
many	TRBD1	TRBV19	TRBJ2-5	TGTGCCAGTAGTCCCCAAGGACAGGGTTGGGAGACCCAGTACTTC	CASSPQGQGWETQYF